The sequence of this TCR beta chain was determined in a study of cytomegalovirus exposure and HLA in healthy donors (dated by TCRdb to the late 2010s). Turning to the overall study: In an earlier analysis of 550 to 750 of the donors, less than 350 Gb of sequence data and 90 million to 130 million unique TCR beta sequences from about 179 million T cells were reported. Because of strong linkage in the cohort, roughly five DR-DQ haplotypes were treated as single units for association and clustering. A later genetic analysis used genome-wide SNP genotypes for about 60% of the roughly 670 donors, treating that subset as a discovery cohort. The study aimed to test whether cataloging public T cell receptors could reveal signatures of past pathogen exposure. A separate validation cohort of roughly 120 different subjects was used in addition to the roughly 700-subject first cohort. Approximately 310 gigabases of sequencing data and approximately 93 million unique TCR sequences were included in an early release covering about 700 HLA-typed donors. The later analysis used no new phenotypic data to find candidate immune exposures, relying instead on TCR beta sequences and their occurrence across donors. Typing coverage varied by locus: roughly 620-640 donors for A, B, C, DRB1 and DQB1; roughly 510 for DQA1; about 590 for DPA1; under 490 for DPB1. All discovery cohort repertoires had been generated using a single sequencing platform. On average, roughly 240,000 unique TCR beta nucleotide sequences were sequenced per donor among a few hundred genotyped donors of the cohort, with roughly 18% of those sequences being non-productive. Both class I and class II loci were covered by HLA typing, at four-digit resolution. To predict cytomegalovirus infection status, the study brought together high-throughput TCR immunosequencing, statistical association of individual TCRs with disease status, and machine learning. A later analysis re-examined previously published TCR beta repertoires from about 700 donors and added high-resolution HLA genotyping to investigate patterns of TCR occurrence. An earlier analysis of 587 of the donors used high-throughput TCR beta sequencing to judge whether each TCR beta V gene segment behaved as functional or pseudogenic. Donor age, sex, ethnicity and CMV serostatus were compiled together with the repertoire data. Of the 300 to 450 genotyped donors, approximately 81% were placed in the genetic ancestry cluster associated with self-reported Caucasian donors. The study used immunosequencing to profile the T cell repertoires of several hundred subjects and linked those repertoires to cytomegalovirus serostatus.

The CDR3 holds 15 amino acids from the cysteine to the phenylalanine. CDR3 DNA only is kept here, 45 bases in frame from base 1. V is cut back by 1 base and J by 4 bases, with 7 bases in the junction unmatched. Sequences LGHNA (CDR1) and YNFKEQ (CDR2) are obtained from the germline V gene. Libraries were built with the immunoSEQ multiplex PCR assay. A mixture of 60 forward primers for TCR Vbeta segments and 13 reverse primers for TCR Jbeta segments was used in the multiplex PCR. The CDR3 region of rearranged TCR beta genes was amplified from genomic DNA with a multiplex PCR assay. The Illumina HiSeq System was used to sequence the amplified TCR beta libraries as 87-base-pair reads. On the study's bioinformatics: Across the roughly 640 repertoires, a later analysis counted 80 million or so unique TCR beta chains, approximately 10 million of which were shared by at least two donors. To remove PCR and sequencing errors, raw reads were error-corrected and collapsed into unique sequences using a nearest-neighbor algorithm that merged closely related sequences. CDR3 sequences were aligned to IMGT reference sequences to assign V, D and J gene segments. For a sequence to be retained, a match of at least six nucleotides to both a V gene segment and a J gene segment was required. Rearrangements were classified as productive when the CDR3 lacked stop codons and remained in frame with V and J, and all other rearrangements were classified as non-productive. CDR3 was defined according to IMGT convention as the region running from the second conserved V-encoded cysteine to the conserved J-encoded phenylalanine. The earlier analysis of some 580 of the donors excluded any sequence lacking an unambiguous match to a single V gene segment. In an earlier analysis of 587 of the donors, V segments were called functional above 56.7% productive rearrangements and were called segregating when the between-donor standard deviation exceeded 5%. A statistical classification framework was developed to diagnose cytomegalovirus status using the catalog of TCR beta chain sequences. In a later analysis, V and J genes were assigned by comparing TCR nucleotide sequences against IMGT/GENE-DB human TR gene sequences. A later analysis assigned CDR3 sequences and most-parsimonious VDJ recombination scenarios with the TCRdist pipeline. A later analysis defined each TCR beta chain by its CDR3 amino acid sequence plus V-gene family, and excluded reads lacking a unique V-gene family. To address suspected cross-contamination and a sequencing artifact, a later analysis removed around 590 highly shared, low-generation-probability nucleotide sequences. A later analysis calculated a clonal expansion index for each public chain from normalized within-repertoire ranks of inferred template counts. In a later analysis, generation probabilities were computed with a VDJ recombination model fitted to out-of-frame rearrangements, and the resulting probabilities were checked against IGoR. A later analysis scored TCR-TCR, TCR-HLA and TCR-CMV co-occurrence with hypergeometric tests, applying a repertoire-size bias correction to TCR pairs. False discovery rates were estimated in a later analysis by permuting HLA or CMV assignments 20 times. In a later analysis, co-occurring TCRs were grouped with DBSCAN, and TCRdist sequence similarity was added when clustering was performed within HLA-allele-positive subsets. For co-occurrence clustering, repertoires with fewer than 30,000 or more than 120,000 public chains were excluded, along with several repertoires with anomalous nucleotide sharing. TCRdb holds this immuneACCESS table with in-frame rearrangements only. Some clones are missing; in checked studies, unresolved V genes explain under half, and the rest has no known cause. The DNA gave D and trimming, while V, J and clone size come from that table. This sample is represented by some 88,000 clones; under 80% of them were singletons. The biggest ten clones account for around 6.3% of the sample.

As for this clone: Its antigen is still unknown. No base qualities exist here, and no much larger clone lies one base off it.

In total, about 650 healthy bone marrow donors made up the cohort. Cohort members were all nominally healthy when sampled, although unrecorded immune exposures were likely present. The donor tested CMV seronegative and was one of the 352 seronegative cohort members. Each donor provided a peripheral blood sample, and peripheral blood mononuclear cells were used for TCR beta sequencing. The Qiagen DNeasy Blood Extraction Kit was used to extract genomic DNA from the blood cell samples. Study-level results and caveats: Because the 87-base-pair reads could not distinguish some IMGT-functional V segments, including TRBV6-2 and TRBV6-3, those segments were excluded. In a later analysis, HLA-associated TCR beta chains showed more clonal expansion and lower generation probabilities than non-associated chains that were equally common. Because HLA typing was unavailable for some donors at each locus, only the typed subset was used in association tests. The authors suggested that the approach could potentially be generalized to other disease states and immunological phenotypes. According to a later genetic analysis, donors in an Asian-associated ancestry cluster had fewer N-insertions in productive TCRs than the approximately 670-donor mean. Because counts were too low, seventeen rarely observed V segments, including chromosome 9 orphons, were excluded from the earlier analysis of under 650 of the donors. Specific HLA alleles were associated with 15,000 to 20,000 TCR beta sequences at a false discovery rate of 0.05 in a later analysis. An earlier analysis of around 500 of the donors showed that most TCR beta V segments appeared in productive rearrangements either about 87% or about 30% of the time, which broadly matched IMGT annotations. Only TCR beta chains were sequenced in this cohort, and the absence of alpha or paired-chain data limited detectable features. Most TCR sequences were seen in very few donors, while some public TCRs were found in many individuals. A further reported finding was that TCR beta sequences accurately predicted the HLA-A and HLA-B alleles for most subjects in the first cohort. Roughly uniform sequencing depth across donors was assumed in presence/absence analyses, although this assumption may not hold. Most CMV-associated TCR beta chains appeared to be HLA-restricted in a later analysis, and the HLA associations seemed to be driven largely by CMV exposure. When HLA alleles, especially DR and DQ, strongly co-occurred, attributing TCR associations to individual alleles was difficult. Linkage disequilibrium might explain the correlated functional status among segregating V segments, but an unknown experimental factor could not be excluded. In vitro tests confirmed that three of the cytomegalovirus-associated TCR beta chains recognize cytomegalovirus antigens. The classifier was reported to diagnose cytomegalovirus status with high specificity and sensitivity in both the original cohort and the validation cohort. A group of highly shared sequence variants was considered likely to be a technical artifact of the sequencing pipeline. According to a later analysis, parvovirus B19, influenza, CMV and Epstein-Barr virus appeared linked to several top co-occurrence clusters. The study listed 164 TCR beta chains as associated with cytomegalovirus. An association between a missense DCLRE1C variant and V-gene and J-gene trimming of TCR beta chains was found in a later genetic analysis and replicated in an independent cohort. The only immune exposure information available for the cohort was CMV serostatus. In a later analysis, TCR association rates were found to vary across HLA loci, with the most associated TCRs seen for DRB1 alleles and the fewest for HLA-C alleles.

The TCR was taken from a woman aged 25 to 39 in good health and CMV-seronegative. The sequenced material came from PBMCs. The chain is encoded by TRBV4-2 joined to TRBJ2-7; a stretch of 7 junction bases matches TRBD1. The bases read TGTGCCAGCAGCCAAGGCCGGGACAGCTCTTACGAGCAGTACTTC. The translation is CASSQGRDSSYEQYF.